The 7 T cell receptor beta chains below all came from one sample that was sequenced in a study of T cell changes during pregnancy in multiple sclerosis. Sequenced by immunoSEQ multiplex PCR; TCRdb stores in-frame clones only, minus some. The table shows about 110,000 clones, with 85% to 95% occurring only once. The sequenced sample was peripheral blood, obtained after pregnancy. The receptors shown here come from a female donor with multiple sclerosis, enrolled in a pregnancy study.

V usage is TRBV7-2 and J usage is TRBJ2-3; 11 positions agree with TRBD2. In germline, CDR1 is SGHTA, CDR2 FQGNSA. The CDR3 consists of 17 residues. The V and J ends lost 3 bases and 3 bases, in that order; junction bases with no gene match: 8. The CDR3 DNA reads TGTGCCAGCAGCTTGGGGATAGCGGGGGGGACGACAGATACGCAGTATTTT. This translates into CASSLGIAGGTTDTQYF.

J is TRBJ1-4 and V is TRBV4-2; maybe TRBD1 (5 bases). This CDR3 is 16 amino acids long. Germline-derived CDR1 and CDR2 are LGHNA and YNFKEQ. Trimming took 5 bases from V and 0 from J, leaving 13 bases between them. The DNA for the CDR3 is TGTGCCAGCAGCTCACAGGCTTTTGCAACTAATGAAAAACTGTTTTTT. As protein: CASSSQAFATNEKLFF.

Concerning this clone: One end of the junction does not line up with germline, which may come from a read error. This rearrangement joins TRBV6-1 to TRBJ2-3, with D possibly TRBD1 on 5 matching bases. Germline CDR1 MNHNS, CDR2 SASEGT. The CDR3 length is 15 residues. The CDR3 region has the DNA TGTGCCGGCAGCGTGGGGCAGGGCGGAGCAGATACGCAGTATTTT. Its translation is CAGSVGQGGADTQYF.

The chain combines TRBV19 with TRBJ2-7; D not certain. The V gene's germline CDR1 is LNHDA and CDR2 SQIVND (reference sequence). V lost 5 bases and J lost 4, with 18 bases in between. There are 15 residues in the CDR3. In DNA, the CDR3 is TGTGCCAGTAGTTTGCTTCCGACGGAGCCGTACGAGCAGTACTTC. Translating it yields CASSLLPTEPYEQYF.

The genes are TRBV5-1 and TRBJ2-5; the match to TRBD1 covers 9 bases. Germline lookup yields CDR1 SGHRS and CDR2 YFSETQ. The CDR3 is made up of 14 amino acids. J was trimmed by 2 bases and V by 3 bases; bases with no gene match: 2. Here the CDR3 reads CASSWTGEQETQYF. The CDR3 DNA reads as TGCGCCAGCAGCTGGACAGGGGAACAAGAGACCCAGTACTTC.

CDR3 region: CASSLGRGNQPQHF. The CDR3 DNA follows: TGTGCCAGCAGCTTAGGTCGGGGCAATCAGCCCCAGCATTTT. The chain has TRBV7-9 and TRBJ1-5; no firm D call. The CDR3 spans 14 residues. V was trimmed by 1 base and J by 2 bases, leaving 6 bases between them. The V gene's germline CDR1 is SEHNR and CDR2 FQNEAQ (reference sequence).

This chain uses TRBV10-2 with TRBJ1-1, with D perhaps matching TRBD1 (6 bases). Trimming pared 0 bases from V and 7 bases from J, leaving 15 bases between. Germline V gene sequence: CDR1 WSHSY, CDR2 SAAADI. The CDR3 has 15 amino acids. The CDR3 sequence is CASSESPTGRGEAFF. The DNA for the CDR3 is TGCGCCAGCAGTGAGTCGCCTACAGGGAGGGGTGAAGCTTTCTTT.